This T cell receptor beta chain was documented in a study of T-cell memory formation after mild COVID-19. Study in general: The two donors had largely donor-specific TCR clusters. The study's findings and limits: CM and EM subsets held most contracting CD4+ clones; EMRA held CD8+ ones.

Constant-segment-primed 5'RACE gave TCR alpha and TCR beta cDNA libraries with sample barcodes and UMIs. TCRdb itself ran the 5' RACE reads through MiXCR, one entry per CDR3 protein. The table records just over 60,000 distinct CDR3 sequences, over 8.5% of them present only once. CDR1 is SGHRS and CDR2 is YFSETQ in the germline V gene. This CDR3 is built from 15 residues. The trim removed 0 bases at V and 3 bases at J, leaving 3 bases unmatched. This clonotype was seen a few times. The antigen remains undetermined. The specimen sequenced was PBMCs or a T cell subset sorted from them (not recorded which). The origin of this receptor is a man aged 18 to 35 who had mild COVID-19 (a few samples of this study predate the infection). Cell type and time point are not known. The chain has TRBV5-1 and TRBJ2-1; 7 bases line up with TRBD2. Here the CDR3 reads CASSLESGDYNEQFF. In DNA form, the CDR3 reads TGCGCCAGCAGCTTGGAGAGCGGGGACTACAATGAGCAGTTCTTC.